This TCR beta chain was sequenced for a study of blood T cells in healthy people across ages (dated by TCRdb to the mid-2010s). A note on the overall study: Template switching captured roughly one uniquely barcoded TCR beta cDNA molecule per two T cells in model experiments. Four age groups were formed from the donors: young (average 16 years), middle-aged (just under 40), aged (roughly 59) and long-lived (around 82). The study analyzed two additional independent replicas of 1 million unique cDNA reads from the same blood draw for two donors, one aged 18 to 30 and one aged 80 or older. The study measured age-related changes in TCR beta repertoire diversity using deep sequencing normalized with unique cDNA molecular identifiers. To avoid experimental bias, donors of different ages were randomly spread across the sequencing lanes. On the study overall, not on this receptor specifically: The percentage of naive T cells measured by flow cytometry correlated strongly with observed TCR beta diversity. Conclusive comparison of naive and antigen-experienced compartments was prevented by the profiling of bulk unsorted PBMCs. Estimates of total diversity from one million sequenced T cells were regarded as lower bounds and underestimates. As age increased, observed TCR beta diversity per million T cells dropped in a roughly linear way, and a significant reduction was already evident by age roughly 36. Donor CMV infection status was unknown, potentially confounding age-related changes in expanded clonotypes. Compared with the aged group, the long-lived group had more naive CD4+ T cells, fewer expanded clones and increased TCR diversity, suggesting age selection.

Donors were roughly 40 systemically healthy Caucasian individuals from Russia aged roughly 6 to 100 years. Each donor gave around 9.9 milliliters of peripheral blood, collected into EDTA-treated Vacutainer tubes. Ficoll-Paque density-gradient centrifugation was used to isolate PBMCs, with at least 6.5 million per sample. Total RNA was extracted from PBMCs with Trizol reagent, with at least 6 micrograms obtained per sample. The percentages of naive CD45RAhigh/CD27high T cells were determined by flow cytometry on a PBMC aliquot from every donor. Via the germline V gene, CDR1 is SQVTM and CDR2 ANQGSEA. From the cysteine through the phenylalanine, the CDR3 covers 14 amino acids. The DNA shown is the 42-base CDR3, in frame from base 1. Unmatched junction bases come to 8, with V trimmed by 4 bases and J by 4 bases. To prepare the library, 5' RACE was applied. TCRdb records Illumina HiSeq 2500 as the sequencer. A second roughly 7 to 12 cycle PCR used a sample-barcoded 5' primer and a J-beta primer mix. A template-switch 5' adaptor carrying 12 random nucleotides introduced a unique molecular identifier onto each TCR beta cDNA molecule. Each sample yielded at least 2.5 million CDR3-containing paired-end reads. All of the RNA was converted into first-strand cDNA using the Mint cDNA synthesis kit, with a TRBC-specific oligonucleotide serving as the primer. All cDNA was treated with uracil-DNA glycosylase and then went through a first 18-cycle PCR with the universal primers M1SS and BC2_uni_R. As for the authors' bioinformatics: For normalization, 1 million high-quality reads, each with a distinct molecular identifier, were randomly selected from each sample. Reads sharing molecular identifiers were discarded rather than binned into consensus sequences. MiTCR, run with a Q25 quality threshold and the strictest error-elimination algorithm, handled CDR3 identification, clonotype clustering and error correction. A nonparametric unseen species model with Euler transformation was used to estimate a lower bound on total TCR beta diversity. TCRdb's own reprocessing of the public reads used fastp at Q25 and MiXCR and kept productive beta chains. Rows are combined by CDR3 protein, so each entry shows the most common genes and DNA. TCRdb, not the authors, supplied the V and J calls. The sample data list 1,500,000 or so distinct CDR3 sequences, and around 55% of these were observed just once. Roughly 6.3% of the sample is in the top ten clones.

This clonotype was seen once. Its antigen target is currently unknown. No per-base quality is available; no much larger clone lies one base away. The sequence is built from TRBV29-1 and TRBJ2-3; 7 nucleotides in the junction match TRBD2. The TCR comes from a man between 18 and 35 years old in good health. Input material: blood. The DNA sequence is as follows: TGCAGCGTTGCGGCGGGAGTGGTGGCAGATACGCAGTATTTT. This gives the protein CSVAAGVVADTQYF.